The 10 T cell receptor beta chains below were found in one sample sequenced in a study of siplizumab effects on memory and regulatory T cells. This table comes from immunoSEQ multiplex PCR, and its TCRdb copy is limited to in-frame clones, with some not included. This table has more than 75,000 clones, about 96% appearing once. The sample was naive CD4+ T cells sorted from blood. These receptors were collected from a human donor in good health.

The chain carries TRBV9 and TRBJ2-1; no clear D. Looked up from germline, CDR1 is SGDLS and CDR2 is YYNGEE. This CDR3 spans 13 amino acids. Trimming stripped 3 bases from V and 3 bases from J, with 7 bases between. CDR3 residues: CASSGRNYNEQFF. The CDR3 DNA reads TGTGCCAGCAGCGGAAGGAACTACAATGAGCAGTTCTTC.

V usage is TRBV5-1 and J usage is TRBJ1-4, with D hard to call. In germline, CDR1 is SGHRS, CDR2 YFSETQ. The CDR3 is 14 residues long. Trimming shortened V by 0 bases and J by 5 bases, and 8 bases separated the two germline ends. The CDR3, as DNA: TGCGCCAGCAGCTTGGACAGATTGAATGAAAAACTGTTTTTT. Its translation: CASSLDRLNEKLFF.

This clone was recorded once. The rearrangement uses TRBV5-1 and TRBJ1-1; TRBD1 matches at 12 bases. The CDR3 sequence is 14 residues long. The V gene end was trimmed by 7 bases and the J gene end by 4 bases; junction bases not matched to a gene: 5. Per the germline V gene, CDR1 is SGHRS and CDR2 is YFSETQ. CDR3 region: CASEPGQGATEAFF. CDR3 DNA: TGCGCCAGCGAGCCGGGACAGGGGGCCACTGAAGCTTTCTTT.

This rearrangement joins TRBV6-1 to TRBJ2-3; no reliable D call. This CDR3 is built from 14 residues. V was pared by 5 bases and J by 0 bases, with 9 bases between. CDR1 MNHNS and CDR2 SASEGT come from the germline V gene. The CDR3 nucleotides are TGTGCCAGCAGTTCTCCTCATAGCACAGATACGCAGTATTTT. It yields the protein CASSSPHSTDTQYF.

The V call is TRBV5-4, the J call TRBJ2-6, with no clear D. Germline CDR1 and CDR2: SGHNT and YYREEE (reference sequence). V dropped 2 bases and J dropped 0 bases, with 15 bases sitting between them. The CDR3 runs 18 residues. The CDR3 DNA is TGTGCCAGCAGCTTTATTGCTACCCTCCCCTCTGGGGCCAACGTCCTGACTTTC. Amino acid sequence: CASSFIATLPSGANVLTF.

The genes are TRBV19 and TRBJ2-5; no clear D. This CDR3 is built from 11 residues. Per the germline V gene, CDR1 is LNHDA and CDR2 is SQIVND (reference sequence). Trimming removed 4 bases from V and 5 bases from J, with 5 bases in between. The CDR3 spells CASSSWETQYF. CDR3 nucleotide sequence: TGTGCCAGTAGTAGCTGGGAGACCCAGTACTTC.

CDR3 sequence: CASSQVPSSYNEQFF. The CDR3 nucleotides read TGTGCCAGCAGTCAAGTACCGAGCTCCTACAATGAGCAGTTCTTC. The J gene is TRBJ2-1, the V gene TRBV7-2; no reliable D call. The V end was cut by 6 bases, the J end by 0 bases, with 12 bases between. The CDR3 covers 15 residues. CDR1 and CDR2 (germline): SGHTA, FQGNSA.

This chain connects TRBV6-5 to TRBJ1-1; D is uncertain. V lost 4 bases to trimming and J lost 4 bases, with 7 bases between them. The CDR3 totals 12 residues. CDR1 and CDR2 (germline): MNHEY, SVGAGI. The CDR3 region is CASSSSLTEAFF. CDR3 sequence (DNA): TGTGCCAGCAGTTCCTCCCTCACTGAAGCTTTCTTT.

This chain connects TRBV5-4 to TRBJ2-1; the D gene is possibly TRBD2 (5 bases). The CDR3 consists of 15 residues. Trimming removed 2 bases from V and 1 base from J, with 10 bases in between. Germline V gene data show CDR1 as SGHNT and CDR2 as YYREEE (reference sequence). CDR3 sequence reads: CASSLRGSSYNEQFF. The DNA of the CDR3 is TGTGCCAGCAGCTTACGGGGATCTTCCTACAATGAGCAGTTCTTC.

V usage is TRBV9 and J usage is TRBJ2-7; a weak D match, TRBD1 (6 bases). Trimming removed 4 bases from V and 5 bases from J, with 13 bases in between. Per the germline V gene, CDR1 is SGDLS and CDR2 is YYNGEE. This CDR3 contains 13 residues. The CDR3 sequence: CASSKQGFDEQYF. In nucleotides, the CDR3 is TGTGCCAGCAGCAAACAGGGATTCGACGAGCAGTACTTC.